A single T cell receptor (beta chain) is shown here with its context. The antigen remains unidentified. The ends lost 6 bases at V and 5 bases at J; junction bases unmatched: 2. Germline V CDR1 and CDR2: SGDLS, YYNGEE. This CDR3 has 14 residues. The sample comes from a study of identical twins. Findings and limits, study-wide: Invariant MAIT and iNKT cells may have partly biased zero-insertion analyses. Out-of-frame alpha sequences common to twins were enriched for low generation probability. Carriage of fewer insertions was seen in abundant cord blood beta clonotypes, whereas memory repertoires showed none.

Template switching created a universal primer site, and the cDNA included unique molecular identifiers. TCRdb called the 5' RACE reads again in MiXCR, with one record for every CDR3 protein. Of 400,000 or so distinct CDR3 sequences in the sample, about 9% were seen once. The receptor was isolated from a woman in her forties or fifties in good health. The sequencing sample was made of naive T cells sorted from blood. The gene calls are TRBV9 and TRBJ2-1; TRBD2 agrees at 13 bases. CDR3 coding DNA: TGTGCCAGCAAAGGACTAGCGGGAGACAATGAGCAGTTCTTC. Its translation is CASKGLAGDNEQFF.